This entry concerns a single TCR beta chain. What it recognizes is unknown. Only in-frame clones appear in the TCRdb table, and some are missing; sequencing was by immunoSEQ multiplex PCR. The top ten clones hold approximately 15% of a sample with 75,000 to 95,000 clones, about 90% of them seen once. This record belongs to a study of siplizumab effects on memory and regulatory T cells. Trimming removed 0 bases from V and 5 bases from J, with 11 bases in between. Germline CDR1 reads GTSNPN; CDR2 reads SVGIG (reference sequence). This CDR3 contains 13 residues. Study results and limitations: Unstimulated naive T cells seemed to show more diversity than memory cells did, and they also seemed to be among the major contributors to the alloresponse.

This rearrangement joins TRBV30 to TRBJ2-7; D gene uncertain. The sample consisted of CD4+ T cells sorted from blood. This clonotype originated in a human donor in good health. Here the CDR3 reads CAWSVKRRHEQYF. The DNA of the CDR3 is TGTGCCTGGAGTGTAAAACGTCGGCACGAGCAGTACTTC.